The clone carrying this TCR beta chain was detected a few times. The antigen is unknown. This entry is derived from a study of T-cell memory formation after mild COVID-19. For the study at large: In these data, TCR clusters were largely donor specific.

In germline, CDR1 is SNHLY, CDR2 FYNNEI. Trimming took off 6 bases at V and 2 bases at J, with 8 bases between the two ends. The CDR3 sequence is 13 residues long. Study observations and caveats: The main location of contracting CD4+ clones was CM and EM, and that of contracting CD8+ clones was EMRA. The study detected some responding clones in pre-infection memory, suggesting cross-reactive memory joined.

TCRdb reanalysed the 5' RACE reads using MiXCR and keeps one entry per CDR3 protein. The sample consists of 300,000 to 350,000 distinct CDR3 sequences, 13% to 15% of them appearing once. The sequencing input was PBMCs or a T cell subset sorted from them (not recorded which). This clonotype was sampled from a man younger than 35 who had mild COVID-19 (a few samples of this study predate the infection). Cell type and time point are not known. The chain joins TRBV2 to TRBJ1-5; D remains unclear. The DNA of the CDR3 is TGTGCCAGCAGGGGATGGGGCAATCAGCCCCAGCATTTT. Its protein product is CASRGWGNQPQHF.